This TCR beta chain was recovered during a study of T cells in localized non-small cell lung cancer. V shed 4 bases, J shed 0 bases, and the junction held 4 bases outside the gene matches. CDR3 size: 14 residues. Points on this clone: Its antigen remains unidentified.

Only in-frame clones appear in the TCRdb table, and some are missing; sequencing was by immunoSEQ multiplex PCR. The sample holds 70,000 to 100,000 clones; 80% are singletons and the top ten take roughly 9%. Study findings and constraints: Adjacent uninvolved lung tissue had the highest T cell clonality, exceeding tumor. Appearance in adjacent lung was seen for a median roughly 50 of the top 100 tumor clones.

Sequences were derived from peripheral blood, sampled before any cancer treatment. The chain joins TRBV5-3 to TRBJ2-7, with TRBD1 matching 7 bases. TRBV5-3 is designated an ORF whose function remains uncertain. This receptor was taken from a female donor aged 60 or older with stage I lung adenocarcinoma. The DNA of the CDR3 is TGTGCCAGAAGCCCTGACAGGGTCTCCTACGAGCAGTACTTC. Translated, it gives CARSPDRVSYEQYF.